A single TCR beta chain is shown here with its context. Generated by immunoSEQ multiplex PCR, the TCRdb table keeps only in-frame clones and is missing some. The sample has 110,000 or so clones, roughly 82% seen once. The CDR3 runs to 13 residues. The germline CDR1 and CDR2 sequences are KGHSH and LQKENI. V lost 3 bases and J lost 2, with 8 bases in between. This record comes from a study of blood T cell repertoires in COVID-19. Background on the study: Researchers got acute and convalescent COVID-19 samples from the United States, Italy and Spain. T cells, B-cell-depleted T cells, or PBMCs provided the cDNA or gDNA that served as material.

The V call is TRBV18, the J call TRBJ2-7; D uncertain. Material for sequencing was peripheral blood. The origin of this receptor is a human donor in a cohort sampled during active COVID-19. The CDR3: CASSPPAAYEQYF. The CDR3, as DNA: TGTGCCAGCTCACCTCCGGCGGCCTACGAGCAGTACTTC.